A selection of T cell receptor beta chains follows, all from one sample in a study of CD8+CD57+ T cells in acquired aplastic anemia. TCRdb processed the reads anew with MiXCR; each CDR3 protein has one entry. The sample holds 250,000 to 300,000 distinct CDR3 sequences, 55% to 65% seen once. The material sequenced was sorted CD4+, CD8+, or CD8+CD57+ T cells (not recorded which) from PBMCs. These receptor sequences come from a human donor with severe aplastic anemia or a healthy control (not recorded which). Both conserved end residues are part of each CDR3. D genes are given only for firm matches.

d_call v_call cdr3_aa
NA TRBV7-3 CASSFQAEETQYF
TRBD2 TRBV9 CASSVAAGGTDTQYF
TRBD1 TRBV7-6 CASSLGQGRRHHYEQYF
TRBD2 TRBV29-1 CGVDGLGTGELFF
NA TRBV9 CASSVGGGGPDTQYF
TRBD1 TRBV7-9 CAASPGQGLLGYTF
NA TRBV29-1 CSVDEHYNEQFF
NA TRBV19 CASSIYGSFVNYGYTF
NA TRBV9 CASSGVNYGYTF
TRBD1 TRBV19 CASSLGQAATGELFF
NA TRBV7-3 CASSLGGALSGDTQYF
NA TRBV2 CASNPLGGTGDNEQFF
NA TRBV15 CATSRDRGLYGYTF
NA TRBV27 CASSLAHEQFF
NA TRBV7-2 CASSLAANYGYTF
TRBD2 TRBV7-2 CASSRTTSVAYEQYF
TRBD2 TRBV7-8 CASSLEASGETQYF
TRBD1 TRBV25-1 CASSIQGMSLYGYTF
TRBD1 TRBV5-1 CASSMGTDLYEQYF
NA TRBV20-1 CSANYNEQPQHF
TRBD1 TRBV7-9 CASRTTGTGYEQYF
TRBD1 TRBV20-1 CSASRGQGDTGEQYF
NA TRBV6-6 CASSYSSSYEQYF
NA TRBV6-2/TRBV6-3 CASRTWDESSYEQYF
NA TRBV19 CASSPAGPYGYTF
TRBD2 TRBV5-8 CASSNLAGGRKTQYF
NA TRBV7-9 CASSYRDDEQYF
TRBD1 TRBV7-2 CASSEGTGIYGYTF
TRBD1 TRBV9 CASSVALPGTGPDEQYF
NA TRBV10-3 CAISEGGGRRMNTEAFF
TRBD1 TRBV5-6 CASRLGTGGRNTQYF
TRBD1 TRBV7-2 CASSPSTGGTDTQYF
NA TRBV7-9 CASSNDAQPPNSPLHF
TRBD1 TRBV2 CASSEKDRGGSPLHF
TRBD2 TRBV20-1 CSAPRASGGATDTQYF
NA TRBV19 CASRFRNTEAFF
NA TRBV2 CASSEDVGTDGYTF
NA TRBV6-5 CASRYPGSDEQYF
TRBD2 TRBV6-2/TRBV6-3 CASSYVAGEGEQYF
NA TRBV5-1 CASSANREAHEKLSF
TRBD1 TRBV20-1 CSAREAPGQGSGYTF
NA TRBV20-1 CSAKRDTAIYGYTF
NA TRBV5-1 CASSTGTPLETQYF
TRBD2 TRBV18 CASSPRGDVQETQYF
NA TRBV2 CASSEGTAAVYEQYF
TRBD2 TRBV7-6 CASSLASGGADTQYF
NA TRBV5-1 CASSPRDKGEITEAFF
TRBD1 TRBV25-1 CASSDRDRGGNTIYF
NA TRBV5-1 CASSLSDREKYTF
NA TRBV14 CASSIPGSAREQYF
NA TRBV7-2 CASSLGYHEQYF
NA TRBV2 CASSSPGPSAAFF
TRBD2 TRBV5-1 CASSLAPSGAETQYF
NA TRBV10-3 CAISAGGGPGISYEQYF
NA TRBV19 CASSFGGFTEAFF